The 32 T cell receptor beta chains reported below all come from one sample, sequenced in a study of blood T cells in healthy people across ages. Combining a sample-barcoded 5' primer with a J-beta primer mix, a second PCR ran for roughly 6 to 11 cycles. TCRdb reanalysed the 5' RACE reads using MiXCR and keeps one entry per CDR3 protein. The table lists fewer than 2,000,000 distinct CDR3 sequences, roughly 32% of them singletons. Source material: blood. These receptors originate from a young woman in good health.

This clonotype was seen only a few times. This CDR3 reads CASSQGQVGYGYTF. The DNA for the CDR3 is TGTGCCAGCAGCCAAGGACAAGTTGGCTATGGCTACACCTTC. The V and J genes are TRBV3-1 and TRBJ1-2, with D hard to call. Per the germline V gene, CDR1 is LGHDT and CDR2 is YNNKEL (reference sequence). V dropped 1 base and J dropped 4 bases, with 10 bases sitting between them. The CDR3 consists of 14 residues.

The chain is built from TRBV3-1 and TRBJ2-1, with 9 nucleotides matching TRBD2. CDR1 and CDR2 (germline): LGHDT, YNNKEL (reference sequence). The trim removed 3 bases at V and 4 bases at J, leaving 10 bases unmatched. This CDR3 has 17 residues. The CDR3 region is CASSQNAWTSDYNEQFF. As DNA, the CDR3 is TGTGCCAGCAGCCAGAACGCATGGACTAGCGATTACAATGAGCAGTTCTTC.

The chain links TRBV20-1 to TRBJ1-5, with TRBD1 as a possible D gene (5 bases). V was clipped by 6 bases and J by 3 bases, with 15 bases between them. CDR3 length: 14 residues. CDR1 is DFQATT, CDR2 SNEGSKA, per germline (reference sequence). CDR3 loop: CSAKLAGHNQPQHF. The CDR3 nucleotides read TGCAGTGCCAAGCTGGCCGGACACAATCAGCCCCAGCATTTT.

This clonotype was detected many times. CDR3: CASSSSTSGSYEQYF. For the CDR3, the DNA is TGTGCCAGCAGCTCCTCGACTAGCGGGAGCTACGAGCAGTACTTC. V and J are TRBV9 and TRBJ2-7; TRBD2 matches 12 bases. Germline CDR1 is SGDLS and CDR2 is YYNGEE. J was trimmed by 3 bases and V by 4 bases; bases with no gene match: 5. The CDR3 spans 15 residues. Full variable domain (remainder filled in from reference TRBV9 and TRBJ2-7): DSGVTQTPKHLITATGQRVTLRCSPRSGDLSVYWYQQSLDQGLQFLIQYYNGEERAKGNILERFSAQQFPDLHSELNLSSLELGDSALYFCASSSSTSGSYEQYFGPGTRLTVT.

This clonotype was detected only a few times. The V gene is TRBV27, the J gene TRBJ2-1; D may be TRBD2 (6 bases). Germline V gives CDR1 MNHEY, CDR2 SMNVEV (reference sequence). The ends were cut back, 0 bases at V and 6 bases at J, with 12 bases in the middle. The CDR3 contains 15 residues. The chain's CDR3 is CASSLSVQGGNEQFF. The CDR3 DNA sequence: TGTGCCAGCAGTTTATCCGTCCAGGGAGGCAATGAGCAGTTCTTC.

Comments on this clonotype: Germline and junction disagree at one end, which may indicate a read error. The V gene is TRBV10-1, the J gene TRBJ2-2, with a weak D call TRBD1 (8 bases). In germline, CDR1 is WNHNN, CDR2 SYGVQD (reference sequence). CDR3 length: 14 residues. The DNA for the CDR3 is TGTGCCAGCAGCGGGACAGGATCCACCGGGGAGCTGTTTTTT. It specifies CASSGTGSTGELFF.

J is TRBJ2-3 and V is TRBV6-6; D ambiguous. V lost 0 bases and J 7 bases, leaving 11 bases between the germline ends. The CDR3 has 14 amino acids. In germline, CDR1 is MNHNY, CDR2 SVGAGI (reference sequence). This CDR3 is CASSYSLEIHTQYF. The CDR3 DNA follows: TGTGCCAGCAGTTACTCTCTGGAAATCCATACGCAGTATTTT.

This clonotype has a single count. CDR3 in amino acids: CASSFGRQGIYEQYF. DNA of the CDR3: TGTGCCAGTAGTTTCGGGCGACAGGGGATTTACGAGCAGTACTTC. The rearrangement uses TRBV19 and TRBJ2-5, with 8 nucleotides matching TRBD1. Matching the DNA end better, TRBJ2-7 makes the J call doubtful. There are 15 residues in the CDR3. The germline V gene has CDR1 LNHDA and CDR2 SQIVND (reference sequence).

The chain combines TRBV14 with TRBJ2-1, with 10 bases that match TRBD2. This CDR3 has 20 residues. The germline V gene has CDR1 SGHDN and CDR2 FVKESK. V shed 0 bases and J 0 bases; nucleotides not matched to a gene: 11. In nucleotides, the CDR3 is TGTGCCAGCAGCCAAGATTCAGGACTAGCGGCCATTAGCTCCTACAATGAGCAGTTCTTC. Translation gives CASSQDSGLAAISSYNEQFF.

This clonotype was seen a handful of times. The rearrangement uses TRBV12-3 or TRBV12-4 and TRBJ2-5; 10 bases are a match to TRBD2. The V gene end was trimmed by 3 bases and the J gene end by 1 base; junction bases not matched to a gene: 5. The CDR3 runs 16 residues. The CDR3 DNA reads TGTGCCAGCAGTTTCATGAGCGGGGGGGGCCAAGAGACCCAGTACTTC. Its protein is CASSFMSGGGQETQYF.

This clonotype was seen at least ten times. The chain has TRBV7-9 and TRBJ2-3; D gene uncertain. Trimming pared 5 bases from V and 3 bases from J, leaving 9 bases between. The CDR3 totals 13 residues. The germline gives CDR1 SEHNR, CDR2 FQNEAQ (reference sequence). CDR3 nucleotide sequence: TGTGCCAGCAGCAAAACGATTACAGATACGCAGTATTTT. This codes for CASSKTITDTQYF. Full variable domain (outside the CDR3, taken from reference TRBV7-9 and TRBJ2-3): DTGVSQNPRHKITKRGQNVTFRCDPISEHNRLYWYRQTLGQGPEFLTYFQNEAQLEKSRLLSDRFSAERPKGSFSTLEIQRTEQGDSAMYLCASSKTITDTQYFGPGTRLTVL.

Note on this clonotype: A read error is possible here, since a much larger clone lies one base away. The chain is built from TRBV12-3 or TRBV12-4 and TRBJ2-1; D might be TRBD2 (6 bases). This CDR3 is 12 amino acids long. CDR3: CAVSGSYNGQFF. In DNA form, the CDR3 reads TGTGCCGTTAGCGGCTCCTACAATGGGCAGTTCTTC.

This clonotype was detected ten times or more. The CDR3 DNA reads as TGTGCCAGCTTCGGGAGTTCGGCAGATACGCAGTATTTT. Its translation: CASFGSSADTQYF. The rearrangement links TRBV12-3 or TRBV12-4 to TRBJ2-3, with a possible D match to TRBD2 (6 bases). Trimming shortened V by 8 bases and J by 4 bases, and 13 bases separated the two germline ends. There are 13 residues in the CDR3.

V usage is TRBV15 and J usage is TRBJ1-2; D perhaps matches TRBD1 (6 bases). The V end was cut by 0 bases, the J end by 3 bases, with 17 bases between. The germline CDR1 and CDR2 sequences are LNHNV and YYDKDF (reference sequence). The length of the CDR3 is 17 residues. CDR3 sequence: CATSRDMSRGRYYGYTF. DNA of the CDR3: TGTGCCACCAGCAGAGATATGTCCAGGGGAAGATACTATGGCTACACCTTC.

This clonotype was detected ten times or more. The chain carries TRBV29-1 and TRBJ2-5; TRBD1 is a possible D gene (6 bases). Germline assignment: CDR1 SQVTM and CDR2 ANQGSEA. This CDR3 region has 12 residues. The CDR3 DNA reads TGCACCACTCAAGAGGGGGAAGAGACCCAGTACTTC. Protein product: CTTQEGEETQYF.

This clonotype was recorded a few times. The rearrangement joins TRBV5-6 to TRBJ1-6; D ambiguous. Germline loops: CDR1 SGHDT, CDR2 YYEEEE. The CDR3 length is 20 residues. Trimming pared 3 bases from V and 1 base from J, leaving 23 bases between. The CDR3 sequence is CASSCLLWARTRSYNSPLHF. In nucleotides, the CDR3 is TGTGCCAGCAGCTGCCTACTTTGGGCCCGGACCAGATCCTATAATTCACCCCTCCACTTT.

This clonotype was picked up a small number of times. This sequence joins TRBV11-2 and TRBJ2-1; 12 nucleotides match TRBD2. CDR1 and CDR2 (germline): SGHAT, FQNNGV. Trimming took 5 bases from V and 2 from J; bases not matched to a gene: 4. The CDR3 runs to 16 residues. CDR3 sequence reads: CASSTTSGGPYNEQFF. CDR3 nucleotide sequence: TGTGCCAGCAGCACAACTAGCGGGGGGCCCTACAATGAGCAGTTCTTC.

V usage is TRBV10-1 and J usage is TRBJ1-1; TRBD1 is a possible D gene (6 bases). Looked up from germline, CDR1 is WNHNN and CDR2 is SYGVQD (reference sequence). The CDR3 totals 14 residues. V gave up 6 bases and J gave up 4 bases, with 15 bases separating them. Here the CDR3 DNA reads TGCGCCAGCAGAAACAGGGCTTATGGCACTGAAGCTTTCTTT. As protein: CASRNRAYGTEAFF.

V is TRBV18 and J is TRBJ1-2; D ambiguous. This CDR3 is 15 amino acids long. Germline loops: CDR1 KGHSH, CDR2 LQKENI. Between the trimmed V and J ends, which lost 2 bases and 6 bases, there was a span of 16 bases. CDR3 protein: CASSPIPVDHDGYTF. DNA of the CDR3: TGTGCCAGCTCACCAATACCGGTAGACCACGATGGCTACACCTTC.

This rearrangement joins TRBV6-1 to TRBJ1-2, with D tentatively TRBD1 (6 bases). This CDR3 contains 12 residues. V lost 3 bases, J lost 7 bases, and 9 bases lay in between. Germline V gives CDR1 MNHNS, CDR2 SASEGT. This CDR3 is CASSDGGRGYTF. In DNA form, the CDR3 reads TGTGCCAGCAGTGACGGGGGCCGTGGCTACACCTTC.

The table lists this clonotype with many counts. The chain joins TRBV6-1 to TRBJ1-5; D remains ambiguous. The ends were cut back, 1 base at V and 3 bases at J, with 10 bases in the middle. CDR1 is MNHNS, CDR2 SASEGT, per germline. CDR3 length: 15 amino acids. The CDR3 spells CASSEGQSPNQPQHF. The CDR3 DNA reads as TGTGCCAGCAGTGAAGGTCAGAGTCCCAATCAGCCCCAGCATTTT.

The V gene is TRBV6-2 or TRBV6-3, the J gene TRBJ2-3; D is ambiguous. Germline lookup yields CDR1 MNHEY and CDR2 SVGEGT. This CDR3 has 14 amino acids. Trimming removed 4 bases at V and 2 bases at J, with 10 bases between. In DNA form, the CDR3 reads TGTGCCAGCAGTTTATCTGTTGCCACAGATACGCAGTATTTT. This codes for CASSLSVATDTQYF.

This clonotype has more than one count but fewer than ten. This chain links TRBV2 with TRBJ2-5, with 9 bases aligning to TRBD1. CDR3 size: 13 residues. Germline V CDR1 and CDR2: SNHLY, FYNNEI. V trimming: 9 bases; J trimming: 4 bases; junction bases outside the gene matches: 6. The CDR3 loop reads CASHRGLGETQYF. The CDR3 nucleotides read TGTGCCAGTCACAGGGGGCTGGGAGAGACCCAGTACTTC.

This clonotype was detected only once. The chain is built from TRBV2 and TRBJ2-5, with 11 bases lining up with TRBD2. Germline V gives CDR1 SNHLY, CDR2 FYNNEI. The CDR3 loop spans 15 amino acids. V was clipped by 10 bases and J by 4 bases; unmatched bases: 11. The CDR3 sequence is CATSLLAGAGETQYF. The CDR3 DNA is TGTGCCACTTCACTACTAGCGGGAGCAGGAGAGACCCAGTACTTC.

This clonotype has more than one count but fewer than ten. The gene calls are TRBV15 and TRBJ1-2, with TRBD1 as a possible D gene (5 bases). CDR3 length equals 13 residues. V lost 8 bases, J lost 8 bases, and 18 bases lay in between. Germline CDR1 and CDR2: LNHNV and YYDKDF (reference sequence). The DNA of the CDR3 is TGTGCCACCTCCCAGGCGGAAGGGGTCGGCTACACCTTC. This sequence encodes CATSQAEGVGYTF. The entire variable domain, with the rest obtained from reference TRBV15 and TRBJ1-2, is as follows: DAMVIQNPRYQVTQFGKPVTLSCSQTLNHNVMYWYQQKSSQAPKLLFHYYDKDFNNEADTPDNFQSRRPNTSFCFLDIRSPGLGDTAMYLCATSQAEGVGYTFGSGTRLTVV.

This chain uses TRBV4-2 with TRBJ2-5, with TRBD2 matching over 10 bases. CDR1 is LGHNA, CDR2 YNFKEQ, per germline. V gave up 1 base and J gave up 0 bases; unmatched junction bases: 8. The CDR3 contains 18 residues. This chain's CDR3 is CASSQVLPSGRDQETQYF. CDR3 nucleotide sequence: TGTGCCAGCAGCCAAGTCCTTCCTAGCGGGAGAGACCAAGAGACCCAGTACTTC.

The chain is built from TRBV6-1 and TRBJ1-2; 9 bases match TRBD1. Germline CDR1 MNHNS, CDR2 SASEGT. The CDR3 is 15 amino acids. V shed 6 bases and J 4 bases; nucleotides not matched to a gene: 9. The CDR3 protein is CASSSGTGRGYGYTF. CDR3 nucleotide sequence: TGTGCCAGCAGCAGTGGGACAGGGAGGGGCTATGGCTACACCTTC.

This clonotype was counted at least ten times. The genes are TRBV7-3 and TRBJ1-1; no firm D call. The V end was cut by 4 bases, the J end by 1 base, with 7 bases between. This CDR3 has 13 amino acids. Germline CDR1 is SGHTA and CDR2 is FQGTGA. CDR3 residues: CASSSVGNTEAFF. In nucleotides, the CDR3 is TGTGCCAGCAGCTCTGTGGGGAACACTGAAGCTTTCTTT.

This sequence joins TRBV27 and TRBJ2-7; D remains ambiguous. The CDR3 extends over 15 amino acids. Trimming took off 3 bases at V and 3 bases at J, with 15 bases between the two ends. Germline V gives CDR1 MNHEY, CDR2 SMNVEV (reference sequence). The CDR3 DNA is TGTGCCAGCAGTTTCGCCAAGGGTAATGGCTACGAGCAGTACTTC. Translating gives CASSFAKGNGYEQYF.

The CDR3 DNA reads TGTGCCTGGAGTGCCGGGACCGCATATAATGGCTACACCTTC. This translates into CAWSAGTAYNGYTF. The chain combines TRBV30 with TRBJ1-2; tentative D call: TRBD1 (5 bases). This CDR3 has 14 amino acids. V was cut by 1 base and J by 6 bases, with 15 bases left in between. Germline V gene data show CDR1 as GTSNPN and CDR2 as SVGIG (reference sequence).

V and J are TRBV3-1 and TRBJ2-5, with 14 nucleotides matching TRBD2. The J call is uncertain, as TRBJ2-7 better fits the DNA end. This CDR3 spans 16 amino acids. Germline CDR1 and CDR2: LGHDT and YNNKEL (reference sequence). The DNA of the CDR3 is TGTGCCAGCAGCCTTGGGACTAGCGGGGGAACGTACGAGCAGTACTTC. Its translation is CASSLGTSGGTYEQYF.

The chain's CDR3 is CASSLGGQGKYEQYF. The CDR3 region has the DNA TGTGCCAGCAGCTTAGGGGGACAGGGGAAGTACGAGCAGTACTTC. The chain employs TRBV13 and TRBJ2-7; 10 bases align to TRBD1. J gave up 4 bases and V 0 bases, and 3 bases lay outside the gene matches. CDR1 and CDR2 from the germline V gene are PRHDT and FYEKMQ (reference sequence). This CDR3 spans 15 amino acids.